This T cell receptor beta chain was retrieved from a study of T cell repertoires in cytomegalovirus infection. Study-wide context: Public TCR beta signatures indicated both CMV infection and matching HLA type. The study's findings and limits: HLA-C-restricted CMV-specific TCR beta clonotypes were dominant in the ex vivo response. Carriers of CMV plus the relevant HLA were identified by cumulative public TCR beta family frequency.

TCRdb re-called the reads with MiXCR, one entry per CDR3 protein. The table shows about 740,000 distinct CDR3 sequences, with roughly 35% occurring only once. The trim removed 6 bases at V and 5 bases at J, leaving 8 bases unmatched. Germline CDR1 reads MDHEN; CDR2 reads SYDVKM. The CDR3 has 15 amino acids. Regarding this clonotype: Its antigen is unknown.

The gene calls are TRBV28 and TRBJ2-5; 11 bases map to TRBD2. Sequencing input: PBMCs. This TCR derives from a human donor in good health (CMV status not recorded). Some clones in this sample may be carry-over from other donors' samples. As DNA, the CDR3 is TGTGCCAGCAGGAGAGCTAGCGGGAGGTTGGAGACCCAGTACTTC. Amino acid sequence: CASRRASGRLETQYF.